This T cell receptor (beta chain) was captured by sequencing in a study of control samples from healthy donors and cancer patients. J lost 5 bases, V lost 0 bases, and 4 bases had no gene match. Germline CDR1 reads SGHTA; CDR2 reads FQGNSA. This CDR3 spans 16 amino acids. Clones were read by immunoSEQ multiplex PCR, and TCRdb kept only the in-frame ones, dropping some. This sample has roughly 140,000 clones, with approximately 93% found just once. The sample comprised blood. This receptor was obtained from a man aged 45-60 years in good health. The V call is TRBV7-2, the J call TRBJ2-3; 11 bases match TRBD2. CDR3: CASSLASGRAGDTQYF. CDR3 nucleotides: TGTGCCAGCAGCTTAGCTAGCGGGAGGGCCGGAGATACGCAGTATTTT.